One T cell receptor (beta chain) is described in this entry. The antigen remains undetermined. This sample was taken from a study of cytomegalovirus exposure and HLA in healthy donors. Study results and limitations: In an earlier analysis, productive rearrangement rates for most beta V segments clustered near 87% or 30%. One later analysis reportedly identified an Asian-associated ancestry cluster that showed fewer N-insertions than the approximately 600-donor mean. For most subjects, TCR beta sequences were reported to predict HLA-A and HLA-B alleles with accuracy.

Trimming took 5 bases from V and 6 from J, leaving 13 bases between them. CDR3 length: 14 residues. Germline V gene data show CDR1 as SGHNT and CDR2 as YENEEA. In the PCR, 60 Vbeta and 13 Jbeta primers were used. The repertoire was sequenced with immunoSEQ multiplex PCR; TCRdb's copy has only in-frame clones and lacks some. This table has roughly 110,000 clones, roughly 80% appearing once. The TCR comes from a female donor in good health and CMV-seronegative. The V call is TRBV11-3, the J call TRBJ2-2; D gene ambiguous. The sequenced sample consisted of PBMCs. This CDR3 reads CASSPSSGAGELFF. DNA of the CDR3: TGTGCCAGCAGCCCGTCCTCCGGAGCCGGGGAGCTGTTTTTT. The variable domain in full, with the rest retrieved from reference TRBV11-3 and TRBJ2-2, is EAGVVQSPRYKIIEKKQPVAFWCNPISGHNTLYWYLQNLGQGPELLIRYENEEAVDDSQLPKDRFSAERLKGVDSTLKIQPAELGDSAVYLCASSPSSGAGELFFGEGSRLTVL.